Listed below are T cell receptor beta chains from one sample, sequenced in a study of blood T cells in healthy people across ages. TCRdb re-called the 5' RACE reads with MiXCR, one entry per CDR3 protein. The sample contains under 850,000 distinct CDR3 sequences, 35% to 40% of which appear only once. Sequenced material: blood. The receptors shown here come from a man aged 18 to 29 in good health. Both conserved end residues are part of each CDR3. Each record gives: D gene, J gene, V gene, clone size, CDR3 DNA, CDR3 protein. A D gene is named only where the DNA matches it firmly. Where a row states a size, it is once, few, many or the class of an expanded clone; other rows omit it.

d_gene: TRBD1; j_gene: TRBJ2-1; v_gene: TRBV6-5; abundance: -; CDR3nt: TGTGCCAGCAGTACTCGGGACAGGAGCTCCTACAATGAGCAGTTCTTC; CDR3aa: CASSTRDRSSYNEQFF
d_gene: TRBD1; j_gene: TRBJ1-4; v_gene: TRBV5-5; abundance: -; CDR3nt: TGTGCCAGCACCTACCCGGGACAGGGAGGTGAAAAACTGTTTTTT; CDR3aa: CASTYPGQGGEKLFF
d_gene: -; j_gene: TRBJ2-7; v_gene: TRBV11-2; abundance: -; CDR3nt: TGTGCCAGCAGCTTAGTCTGGGTGTTCTACGAGCAGTACTTC; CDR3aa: CASSLVWVFYEQYF
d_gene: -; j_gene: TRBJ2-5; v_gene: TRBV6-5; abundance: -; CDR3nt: TGTGCCAGCAGTTACTTGGGACGTAGCCAAGAGACCCAGTACTTC; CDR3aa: CASSYLGRSQETQYF
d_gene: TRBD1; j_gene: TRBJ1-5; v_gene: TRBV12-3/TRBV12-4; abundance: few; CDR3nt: TGTGCCAGCAGACCCGACAGGGTAAATCAGCCCCAGCATTTT; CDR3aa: CASRPDRVNQPQHF
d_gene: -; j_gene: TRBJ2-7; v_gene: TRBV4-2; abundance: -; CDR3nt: TGTGCCAGCAGCCATCCCGAGCGGAATGAGCAGTACTTC; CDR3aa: CASSHPERNEQYF
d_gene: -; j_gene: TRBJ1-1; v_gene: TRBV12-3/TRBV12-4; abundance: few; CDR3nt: TGTGCCAGCAGATCGGGACCTCCGGCTTTCTTT; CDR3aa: CASRSGPPAFF
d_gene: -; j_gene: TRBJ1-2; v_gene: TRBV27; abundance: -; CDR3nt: TGTGCCAGCAGGGCCGCCGGGGGGGTCTATGGCTACACCTTC; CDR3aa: CASRAAGGVYGYTF
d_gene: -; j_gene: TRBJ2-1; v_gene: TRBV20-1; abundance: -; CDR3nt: TGCAGTGCTAGGGGGCTACTAGCTGAATACAATGAGCAGTTCTTC; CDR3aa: CSARGLLAEYNEQFF
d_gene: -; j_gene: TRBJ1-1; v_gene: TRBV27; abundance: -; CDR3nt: TGTGCCAGCAGCTACAGGTCCACCAAGGTCTCTGAAGCTTTCTTT; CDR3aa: CASSYRSTKVSEAFF
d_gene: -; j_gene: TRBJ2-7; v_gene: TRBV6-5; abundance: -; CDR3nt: TGTGCCAGCAGCCCGTTTCGGGACACTTCCTACGAGCAGTACTTC; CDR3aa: CASSPFRDTSYEQYF
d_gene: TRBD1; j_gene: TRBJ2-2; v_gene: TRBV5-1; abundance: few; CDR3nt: TGCGCCAGCAGCTTAGACAGGGTTGATAGCACCGGGGAGCTGTTTTTT; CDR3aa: CASSLDRVDSTGELFF
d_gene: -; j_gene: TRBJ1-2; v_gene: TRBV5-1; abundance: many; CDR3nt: TGCGCCAGCAGCTTCGGAGCGGGCAGGGACTATGGCTACACCTTC; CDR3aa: CASSFGAGRDYGYTF
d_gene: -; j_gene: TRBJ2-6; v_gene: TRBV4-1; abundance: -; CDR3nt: TGCGCCAGCAGCCAAGCCCGGTATGGGGCCAACGTCCTGACTTTC; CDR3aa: CASSQARYGANVLTF
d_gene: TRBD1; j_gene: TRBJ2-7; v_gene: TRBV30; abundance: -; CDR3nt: TGTGCCTACCGGACAGGGGCGCGCGTATGGAGTTCCTACGAGCAGTACTTC; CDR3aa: CAYRTGARVWSSYEQYF
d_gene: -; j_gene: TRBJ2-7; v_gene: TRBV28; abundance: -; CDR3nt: TGTGCCAACAGTTCCTTTAGCTTGCTGGCGGTCTCCTACAATGAGCAGTACTTC; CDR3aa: CANSSFSLLAVSYNEQYF
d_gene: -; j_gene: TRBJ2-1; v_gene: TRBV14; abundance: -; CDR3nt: TGTGCCAGCAGCCAAGACACCGGACAGCGCTCCTACAATGAGCAGTTCTTC; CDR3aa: CASSQDTGQRSYNEQFF
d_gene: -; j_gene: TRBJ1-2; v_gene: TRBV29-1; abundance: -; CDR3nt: TGCAGCGTTGAAGATCGGGGGTCCTATGGCTACACCTTC; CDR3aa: CSVEDRGSYGYTF
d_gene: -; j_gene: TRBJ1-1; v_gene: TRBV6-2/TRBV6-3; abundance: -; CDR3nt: TGTGCCAGCAGTTACTCGAGTCAGGAGGGCACTGAAGCTTTCTTT; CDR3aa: CASSYSSQEGTEAFF
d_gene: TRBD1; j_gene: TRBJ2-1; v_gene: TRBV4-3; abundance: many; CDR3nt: TGCGCCAGCAGCCAAGAACCGCCGGGACAGGAAAACAATGAGCAGTTCTTC; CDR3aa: CASSQEPPGQENNEQFF
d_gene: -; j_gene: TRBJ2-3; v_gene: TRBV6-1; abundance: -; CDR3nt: TGTGCCAGCAGGGGGCCTTCTGAGGATACGCAGTATTTT; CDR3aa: CASRGPSEDTQYF
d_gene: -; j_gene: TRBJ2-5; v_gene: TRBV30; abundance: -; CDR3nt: TGTGCCTGGAGTGTAAGGGGGGCCTCCTACAATGAGCAGTACTTC; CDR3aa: CAWSVRGASYNEQYF
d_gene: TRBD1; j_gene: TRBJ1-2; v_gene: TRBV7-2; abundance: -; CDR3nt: TGTGCCAGCAGCCCAGGGACAGGCCACAACTATGGCTACACCTTC; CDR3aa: CASSPGTGHNYGYTF
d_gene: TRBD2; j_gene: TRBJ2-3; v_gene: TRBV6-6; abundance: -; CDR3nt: TGTGCCAGCAGCTATGCTGGGGGGGGCACAGATACGCAGTATTTT; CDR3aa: CASSYAGGGTDTQYF
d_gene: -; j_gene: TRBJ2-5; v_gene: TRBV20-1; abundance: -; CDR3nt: TGCAGTGCTCCTCGGGCAGCCTTCAGCGAGACCCAGTACTTC; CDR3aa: CSAPRAAFSETQYF
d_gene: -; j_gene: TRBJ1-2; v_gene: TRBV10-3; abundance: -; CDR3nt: TGTGCCATCAGTGAGTCGAGGACAGATTATGGCCACACCTTC; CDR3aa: CAISESRTDYGHTF
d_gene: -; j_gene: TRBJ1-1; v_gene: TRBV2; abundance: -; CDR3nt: TGTGCCAGCAGTGAAGCGGGGAAGGGGGACTCCCACACCGGCACACCTTTCTTT; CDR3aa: CASSEAGKGDSHTGTPFF
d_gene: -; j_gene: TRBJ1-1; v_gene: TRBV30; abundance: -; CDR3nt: TGTGCCTGGAGGTCCGATCTCGGGTATGCAGCGTCGAAGGGGGACACTGAAGCTTTCTTT; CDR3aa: CAWRSDLGYAASKGDTEAFF
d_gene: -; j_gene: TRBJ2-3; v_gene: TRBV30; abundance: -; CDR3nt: TGTGCCTGGAGCTCCTACCCGGGACACGGGACAGATACGCAGTATTTT; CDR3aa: CAWSSYPGHGTDTQYF
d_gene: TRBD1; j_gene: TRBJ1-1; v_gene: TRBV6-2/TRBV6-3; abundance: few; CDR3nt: TGTGCCAGCAAGGATTGGACAGGGGGTACCACTGAAGCTTTCTTT; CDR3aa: CASKDWTGGTTEAFF
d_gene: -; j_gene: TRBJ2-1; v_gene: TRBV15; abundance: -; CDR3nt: TGTGCCACCAGCAGAGCCGGGCCCTTCGACACTGAGCAGTTCTTC; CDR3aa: CATSRAGPFDTEQFF
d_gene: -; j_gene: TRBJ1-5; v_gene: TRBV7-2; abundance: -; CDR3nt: TGTGCCAGCAGCTTAGTTGGGGAGCCCCAGCATTTT; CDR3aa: CASSLVGEPQHF
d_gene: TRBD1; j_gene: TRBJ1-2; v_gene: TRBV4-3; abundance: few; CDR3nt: TGCGCCAGCAGCCTGAGGACAGGGCCGTTTTCTAACTATGGCTACACCTTC; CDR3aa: CASSLRTGPFSNYGYTF
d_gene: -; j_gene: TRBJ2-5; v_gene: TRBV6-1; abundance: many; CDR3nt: TGTGCCAGCAGTGAAGAGGTGTTCCAAGAGACCCAGTACTTC; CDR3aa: CASSEEVFQETQYF
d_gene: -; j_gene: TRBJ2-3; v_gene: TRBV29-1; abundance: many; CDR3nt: TGCAGCGTTGAAGATGCCAGGGGTTCGGCAGATACGCAGTATTTT; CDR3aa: CSVEDARGSADTQYF
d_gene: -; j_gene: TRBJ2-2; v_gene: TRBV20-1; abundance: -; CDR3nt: TGCAGTGCCCAGAGGACCGCTGGGGAGCTGTTTTTT; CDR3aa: CSAQRTAGELFF